The subject of this entry is one T cell receptor (beta chain). The antigen remains undetermined. This sample was taken from a study of OX40 agonist ivuxolimab in advanced cancers. Whole-study results and caveats: At 0.1 to 3.0 mg/kg and by week 6, CD4+ and CD8+ T cells in the blood had expanded clonally. Fewer expanded clones were found on average in CD4+ than in CD8+ T cells.

Trimming took 5 bases from V and 4 from J; bases not matched to a gene: 3. Germline lookup yields CDR1 MNHEY and CDR2 SVGAGI. The CDR3 has 15 residues. Profiling relied on immunoSEQ multiplex PCR, and the TCRdb table lists in-frame clones only, not all of them. Here the sample spans about 49,000 clones, 79% being singletons. V gene TRBV6-5 combines with J gene TRBJ2-7; TRBD2 matches at 15 bases. The sequenced sample was CD4+ or CD8+ T cells sorted from blood, obtained in a trial of the OX40 agonist ivuxolimab. The origin of this receptor is an adult with an advanced solid tumor such as melanoma, head and neck, liver or kidney cancer. The CDR3 region has the DNA TGTGCCAGCAGTGGGACTAGCGGGGGGAAGTACGAGCAGTACTTC. This encodes CASSGTSGGKYEQYF.